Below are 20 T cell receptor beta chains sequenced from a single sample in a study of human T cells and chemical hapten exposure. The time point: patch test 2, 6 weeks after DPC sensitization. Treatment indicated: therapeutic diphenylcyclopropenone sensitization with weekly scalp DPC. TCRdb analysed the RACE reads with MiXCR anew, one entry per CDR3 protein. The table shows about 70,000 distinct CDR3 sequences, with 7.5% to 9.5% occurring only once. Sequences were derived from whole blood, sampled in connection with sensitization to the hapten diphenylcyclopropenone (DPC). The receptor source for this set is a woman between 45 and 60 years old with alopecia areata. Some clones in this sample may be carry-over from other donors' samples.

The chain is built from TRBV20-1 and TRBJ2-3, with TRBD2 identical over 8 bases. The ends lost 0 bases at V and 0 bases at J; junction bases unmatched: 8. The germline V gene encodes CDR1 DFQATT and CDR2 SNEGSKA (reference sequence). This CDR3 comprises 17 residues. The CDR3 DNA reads TGCAGTGCTAGAGATGTCCGTACTAGCGGAAGCACAGATACGCAGTATTTT. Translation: CSARDVRTSGSTDTQYF.

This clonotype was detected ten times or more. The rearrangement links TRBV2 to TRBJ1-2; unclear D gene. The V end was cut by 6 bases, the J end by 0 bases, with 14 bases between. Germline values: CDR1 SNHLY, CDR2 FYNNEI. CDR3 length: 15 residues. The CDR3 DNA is TGTGCCAGCAGCATCAACCCTACAGCTAACTATGGCTACACCTTC. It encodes CASSINPTANYGYTF.

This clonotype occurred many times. In nucleotides, the CDR3 is TGTGCCAGCAGTTCGCTCGTGGGGGGGGGCAATCAGCCCCAGCATTTT. Protein: CASSSLVGGGNQPQHF. The rearrangement uses TRBV2 and TRBJ1-5; tentative D call: TRBD1 (5 bases). Trimming pared 5 bases from V and 2 bases from J, leaving 16 bases between. This CDR3 spans 16 amino acids. CDR1 and CDR2 (germline): SNHLY, FYNNEI.

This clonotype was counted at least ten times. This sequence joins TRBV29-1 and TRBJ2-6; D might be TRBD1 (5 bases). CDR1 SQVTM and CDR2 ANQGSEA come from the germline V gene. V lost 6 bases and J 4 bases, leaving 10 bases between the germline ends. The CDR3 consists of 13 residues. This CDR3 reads CSVAGSGANVLTF. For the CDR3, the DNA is TGCAGCGTGGCAGGGTCCGGGGCCAACGTCCTGACTTTC.

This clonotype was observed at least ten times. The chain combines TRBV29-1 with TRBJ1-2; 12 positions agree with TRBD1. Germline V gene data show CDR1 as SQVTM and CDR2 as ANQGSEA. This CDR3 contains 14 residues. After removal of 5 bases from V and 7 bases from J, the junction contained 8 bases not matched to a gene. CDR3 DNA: TGCAGCGTTCAAACGGGGACAGGGGGCTTTGGCTACACCTTC. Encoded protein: CSVQTGTGGFGYTF.

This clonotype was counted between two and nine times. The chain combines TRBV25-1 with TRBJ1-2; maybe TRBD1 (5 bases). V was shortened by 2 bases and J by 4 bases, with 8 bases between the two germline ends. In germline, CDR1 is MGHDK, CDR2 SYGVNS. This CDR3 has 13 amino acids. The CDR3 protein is CASSERGGYGYTF. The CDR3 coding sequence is TGTGCCAGCAGTGAACGGGGGGGCTATGGCTACACCTTC.

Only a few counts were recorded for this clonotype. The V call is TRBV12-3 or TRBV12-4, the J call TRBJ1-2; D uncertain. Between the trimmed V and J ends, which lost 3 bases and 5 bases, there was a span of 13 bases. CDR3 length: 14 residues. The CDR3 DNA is TGTGCCAGCAGTTTCGGGATTGGTACTTATGGCTACACCTTC. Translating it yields CASSFGIGTYGYTF.

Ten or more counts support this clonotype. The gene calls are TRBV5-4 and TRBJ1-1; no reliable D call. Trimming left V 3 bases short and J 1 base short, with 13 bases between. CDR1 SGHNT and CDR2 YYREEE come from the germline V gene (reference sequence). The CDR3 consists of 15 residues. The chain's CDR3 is CASSSEHRGNTEAFF. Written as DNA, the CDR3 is TGTGCCAGCAGCTCCGAACATCGCGGGAACACTGAAGCTTTCTTT.

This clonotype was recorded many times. The CDR3 DNA is TGTGCCAGCAGCGCCGGGACAGGGGTTCGTCAAACTAATGAAAAACTGTTTTTT. Amino acids: CASSAGTGVRQTNEKLFF. J is TRBJ1-4 and V is TRBV7-9; 10 bases agree with TRBD1. Germline assignment: CDR1 SEHNR and CDR2 FQNEAQ (reference sequence). V was pared by 5 bases and J by 1 base, with 10 bases of the junction left unmatched. The CDR3 is 18 residues long.

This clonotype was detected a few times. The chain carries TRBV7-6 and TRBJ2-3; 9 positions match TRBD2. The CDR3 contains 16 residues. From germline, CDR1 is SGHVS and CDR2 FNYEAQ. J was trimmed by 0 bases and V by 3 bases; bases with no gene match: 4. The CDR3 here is CASSLFSGGSTDTQYF. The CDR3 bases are TGTGCCAGCAGCTTGTTTAGCGGGGGAAGCACAGATACGCAGTATTTT.

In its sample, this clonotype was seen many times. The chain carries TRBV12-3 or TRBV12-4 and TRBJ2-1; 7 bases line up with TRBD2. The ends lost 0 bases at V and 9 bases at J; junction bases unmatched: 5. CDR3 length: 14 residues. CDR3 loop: CASSLAGGRTEQFF. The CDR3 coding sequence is TGTGCCAGCAGTTTAGCGGGCGGGAGAACTGAGCAGTTCTTC.

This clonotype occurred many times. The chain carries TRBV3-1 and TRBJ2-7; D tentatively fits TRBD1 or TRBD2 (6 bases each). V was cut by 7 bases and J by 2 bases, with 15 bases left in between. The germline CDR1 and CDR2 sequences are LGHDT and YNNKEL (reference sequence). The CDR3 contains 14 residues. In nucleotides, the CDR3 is TGTGCCAGCACCGGGGGAACAGGGACCTACGAGCAGTACTTC. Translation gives CASTGGTGTYEQYF.

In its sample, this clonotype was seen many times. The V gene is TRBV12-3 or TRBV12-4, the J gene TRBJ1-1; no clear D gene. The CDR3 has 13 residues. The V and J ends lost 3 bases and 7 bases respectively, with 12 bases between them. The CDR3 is CASSLGLGIEAFF. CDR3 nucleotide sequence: TGTGCCAGCAGTTTGGGCCTCGGGATTGAAGCTTTCTTT.

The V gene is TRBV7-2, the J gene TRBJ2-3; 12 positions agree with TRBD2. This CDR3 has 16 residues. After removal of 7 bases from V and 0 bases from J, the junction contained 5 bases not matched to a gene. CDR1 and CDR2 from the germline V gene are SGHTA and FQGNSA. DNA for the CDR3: TGTGCCAGCACCGACGGACTAGCGGGGAGCACAGATACGCAGTATTTT. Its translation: CASTDGLAGSTDTQYF.

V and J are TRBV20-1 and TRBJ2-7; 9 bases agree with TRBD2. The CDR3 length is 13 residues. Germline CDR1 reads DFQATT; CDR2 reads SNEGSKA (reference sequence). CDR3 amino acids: CSQEREDSYEQYF. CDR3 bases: TGCAGCCAAGAGCGGGAGGACTCCTACGAGCAGTACTTC.

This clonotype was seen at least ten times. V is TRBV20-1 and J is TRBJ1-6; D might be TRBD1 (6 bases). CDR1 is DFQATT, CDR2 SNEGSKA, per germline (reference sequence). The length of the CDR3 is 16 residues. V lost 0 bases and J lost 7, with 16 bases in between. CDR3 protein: CSARDREGGLNSPLHF. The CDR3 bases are TGCAGTGCTAGAGATAGAGAAGGGGGGCTGAATTCACCCCTCCACTTT.

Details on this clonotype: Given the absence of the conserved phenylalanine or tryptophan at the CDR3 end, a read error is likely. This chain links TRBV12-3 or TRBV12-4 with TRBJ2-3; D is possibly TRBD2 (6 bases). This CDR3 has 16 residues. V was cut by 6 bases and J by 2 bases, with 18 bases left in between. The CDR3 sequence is CASSPGRGIFTDTQYI. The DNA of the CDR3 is TGTGCCAGCAGCCCCGGGCGGGGTATCTTCACAGATACGCAGTATATT.

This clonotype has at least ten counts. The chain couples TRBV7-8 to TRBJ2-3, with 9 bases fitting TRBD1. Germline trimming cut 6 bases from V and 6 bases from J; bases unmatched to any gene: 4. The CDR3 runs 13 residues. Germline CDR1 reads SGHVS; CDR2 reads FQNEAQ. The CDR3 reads CASRQGAWDTQYF. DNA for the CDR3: TGTGCCAGCAGACAGGGGGCATGGGATACGCAGTATTTT.

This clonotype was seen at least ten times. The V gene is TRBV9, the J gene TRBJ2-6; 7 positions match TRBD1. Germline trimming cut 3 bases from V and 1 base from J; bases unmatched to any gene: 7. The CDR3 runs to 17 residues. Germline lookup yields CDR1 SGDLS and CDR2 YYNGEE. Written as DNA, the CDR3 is TGTGCCAGCAGCGCCCCCATACAGGGGTCTGGGGCCAACGTCCTGACTTTC. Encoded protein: CASSAPIQGSGANVLTF. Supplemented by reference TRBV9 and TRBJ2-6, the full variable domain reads DSGVTQTPKHLITATGQRVTLRCSPRSGDLSVYWYQQSLDQGLQFLIQYYNGEERAKGNILERFSAQQFPDLHSELNLSSLELGDSALYFCASSAPIQGSGANVLTFGAGSRLTVL.

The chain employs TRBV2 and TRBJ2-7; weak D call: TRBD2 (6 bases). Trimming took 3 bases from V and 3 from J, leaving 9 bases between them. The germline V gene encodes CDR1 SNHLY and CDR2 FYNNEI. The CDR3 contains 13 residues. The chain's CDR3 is CASSEGTLYEQYF. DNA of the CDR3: TGTGCCAGCAGTGAGGGGACTCTCTACGAGCAGTACTTC.